The rows below give T cell receptor beta chains drawn from one sample of a study of T-cell memory formation after mild COVID-19. One entry per CDR3 protein results from TCRdb running MiXCR on the 5' RACE reads. The repertoire holds more than 450,000 distinct CDR3 sequences, with more than 15% as singletons. The material sequenced was PBMCs or a T cell subset sorted from them (not recorded which). The source is an adult woman who had mild COVID-19 (a few samples of this study predate the infection). Cell type and time point are not known. The CDR3 runs from the conserved cysteine through the conserved F or W. The D gene is left open where the match is weak. For some rows the clone size is stated as once, few or many, or as a class when expanded; others skip it.

j_gene | v_gene | abundance | d_gene | CDR3nt | CDR3aa
TRBJ1-3 | TRBV7-8 | - | - | TGTGCCAGCAGCCTAAATTCCCGCAGGGAAAGGGTTAACACCATATATTTT | CASSLNSRRERVNTIYF
TRBJ2-5 | TRBV4-3 | few | TRBD2 | TGCGCCAGCAGCCAAGGCCCCCGGACTAGCGTCCCAGAGACCCAGTACTTC | CASSQGPRTSVPETQYF
TRBJ2-1 | TRBV27 | - | TRBD2 | TGTGCCAGCAGATCGCGGGGGGGCTCCTACAATGAGCAGTTCTTC | CASRSRGGSYNEQFF
TRBJ1-1 | TRBV18 | few | TRBD1 | TGTGCCAGCTCACTCAGGGGGCGGGACACTGAAGCTTTCTTT | CASSLRGRDTEAFF
TRBJ2-3 | TRBV29-1 | - | - | TGCAGCTCGCGCGAGGGGCTCACAGATACGCAGTATTTT | CSSREGLTDTQYF
TRBJ2-1 | TRBV6-2/TRBV6-3 | few | TRBD2 | TGTGCCAGCAGTTACGTAGCGGGAGGGCCGAATGAGCAGTTCTTC | CASSYVAGGPNEQFF
TRBJ2-3 | TRBV12-3/TRBV12-4 | once | TRBD2 | TGTGCCAGCAGTCACCCGGGGAGGGTGGGTGCAGATACGCAGTATTTT | CASSHPGRVGADTQYF
TRBJ2-1 | TRBV7-8 | - | - | TGTGCCAGCAGCTTAGGTTTCTCGGCCCCCTACAATGAGCAGTTCTTC | CASSLGFSAPYNEQFF
TRBJ1-3 | TRBV6-5 | once | - | TGTGCCAGCAGTTACTCCCAGGGTGGAAACACCATATATTTT | CASSYSQGGNTIYF
TRBJ2-7 | TRBV9 | - | TRBD1 | TGTGCCAGCAGCGTAGGGGACAGCTCCTACGAGCAGTACTTC | CASSVGDSSYEQYF
TRBJ2-5 | TRBV20-1 | few | - | TGCAGTGCTAGAGATCGACAGGACCAAGAGACCCAGTACTTC | CSARDRQDQETQYF
TRBJ2-7 | TRBV20-1 | few | TRBD2 | TGCAGTGCCGAGGGCGGGGGATCTTCGGGGGAGCAGTACTTC | CSAEGGGSSGEQYF
TRBJ1-2 | TRBV7-6 | few | - | TGTGCCAGCAGCTTAGGGGATACTAACTATGGCTACACCTTC | CASSLGDTNYGYTF
TRBJ2-5 | TRBV6-1 | few | - | TGTGCCAGCAGTGAATACATGGAAGAGACCCAGTACTTC | CASSEYMEETQYF
TRBJ2-5 | TRBV9 | few | - | TGTGCCAGCAGCGCAGACTCACGGCGTCAAGAGACCCAGTACTTC | CASSADSRRQETQYF
TRBJ2-5 | TRBV7-2 | few | - | TGTGCCAGCAGCCCACCGGCACAAGAGACCCAGTACTTC | CASSPPAQETQYF
TRBJ2-3 | TRBV19 | - | - | TGTGCCAGTAGTCCACTGACGGGGGACCATACGCAGTATTTT | CASSPLTGDHTQYF
TRBJ2-7 | TRBV7-6 | - | - | TGTGCCAGCAGTACGGCGCAAGCCTACGAGCAGTACTTC | CASSTAQAYEQYF
TRBJ2-3 | TRBV7-2 | few | - | TGTGCCAGCAGGAGGGACTCCACACTAGATACGCAGTATTTT | CASRRDSTLDTQYF
TRBJ2-5 | TRBV24-1 | many | TRBD1 | TGTGCCACCAGTGATCCGGGACAGGAAGAGACCCAGTACTTC | CATSDPGQEETQYF
TRBJ1-1 | TRBV7-2 | few | - | TGTGCCAGCAGCTTCGGGGGGACGAGGGCGGCGGTCACTGAAGCTTTCTTT | CASSFGGTRAAVTEAFF
TRBJ2-7 | TRBV7-4 | - | TRBD2 | TGTGCCAGCAGCCAAGTTCCCGGACTAGCGAGGTACTACGAGCAGTACTTC | CASSQVPGLARYYEQYF
TRBJ2-7 | TRBV12-3/TRBV12-4 | few | - | TGTGCCAGCACCCACTCTCTGGGGAGCTACGAGCAGTACTTC | CASTHSLGSYEQYF
TRBJ2-6 | TRBV5-6 | - | - | TGTGCCAGCAGCTTGGAGGGTCCACCCTGGGTTGGGGCCAACGTCCTGACTTTC | CASSLEGPPWVGANVLTF
TRBJ1-2 | TRBV2 | once | - | TGTGCCAGCCCCCCACCGGGTCTGGATGCGGGTGGCTACACCTTC | CASPPPGLDAGGYTF
TRBJ2-1 | TRBV12-3/TRBV12-4 | - | TRBD2 | TGTGCCAGCAGTTGGAGTTATAGCGGGAACAGCGATGAGCAGTTCTTC | CASSWSYSGNSDEQFF
TRBJ2-2 | TRBV5-1 | few | - | TGCGCCAGCAGCTTGTTCCGAGAGACCGGGGAGCTGTTTTTT | CASSLFRETGELFF
TRBJ1-2 | TRBV4-1 | few | - | TGCGCCAGCAGCCAAATGGTCACAGGGCTGCCTAACTATGGCTACACCTTC | CASSQMVTGLPNYGYTF
TRBJ2-1 | TRBV30 | few | - | TGTGCCTGGAAGGAAGTTTCTAATGAGCAGTTCTTC | CAWKEVSNEQFF
TRBJ2-4 | TRBV12-3/TRBV12-4 | - | - | TGTGCCAGCAGCCAAGGACAGTTCAACATTCAGTACTTC | CASSQGQFNIQYF
TRBJ2-1 | TRBV6-2/TRBV6-3 | - | - | TGTGCCAGCAGTTACTCGAGTTTGTGGCAACCCCTCGGGGGGCAGTTCTTC | CASSYSSLWQPLGGQFF
TRBJ1-3 | TRBV30 | few | - | TGTGCCTGGAGTGGACGGAGCTCTGGAAACACCATATATTTT | CAWSGRSSGNTIYF
TRBJ2-2 | TRBV29-1 | - | TRBD2 | TGCAGCGCCCGACTAGCCGAAGCCGGGGAGCTGTTTTTT | CSARLAEAGELFF
TRBJ1-5 | TRBV24-1 | few | - | TGTGCCACCAGTGGGGGGGGTAAGAGTAGCAATCAGCCCCAGCATTTT | CATSGGGKSSNQPQHF
TRBJ1-2 | TRBV24-1 | - | - | TGTGCCACCAGTGAAGACGGTGGGAGTGGCTACACCTTC | CATSEDGGSGYTF
TRBJ2-5 | TRBV5-1 | - | TRBD1 | TGCGCCAGCTCCGGACAGGGCTCGTCGGAGACCCAGTACTTC | CASSGQGSSETQYF
TRBJ2-4 | TRBV5-6 | few | TRBD2 | TGTGCCAGCAGCTTGTTAACTAGCGGGAGTAGCGGCATTCAGTACTTC | CASSLLTSGSSGIQYF
TRBJ2-3 | TRBV13 | - | - | TGTGCCAGCAGCTCCCGAGCCTCTTGGGAATTACGCACAGATACGCAGTATTTT | CASSSRASWELRTDTQYF
TRBJ2-7 | TRBV29-1 | - | TRBD2 | TGCAGCGTTGTTCTAGCGGGAGTGTACGAGCAGTACTTC | CSVVLAGVYEQYF
TRBJ1-3 | TRBV7-2 | few | - | TGTGCCAGCAGTATACAGCTCGCTGGAAACACCATATATTTT | CASSIQLAGNTIYF
TRBJ2-7 | TRBV15 | - | - | TGTGCCACCAGCAGCGTCTTCTCCTACGAGCAGTACTTC | CATSSVFSYEQYF
TRBJ2-7 | TRBV5-1 | few | - | TGCGCCAGCAGCCCTGGGGGGGGGCCCTCCTACGAGCAGTACTTC | CASSPGGGPSYEQYF
TRBJ1-2 | TRBV4-1 | - | - | TGCGCCAGCAGCCAAGGTGGGGGCGCGTTCGACTATGGCTACACCTTC | CASSQGGGAFDYGYTF
TRBJ2-7 | TRBV20-1 | many | TRBD2 | TGCAGTGCTAGCCAGCCCGCAGCGGGAGTGGGCGAGCAGTACTTC | CSASQPAAGVGEQYF
TRBJ2-7 | TRBV7-9 | many | TRBD1 | TGTGCCAGCAGCTCGGCGACAGGGGTCGACGAGCAGTACTTC | CASSSATGVDEQYF
TRBJ2-5 | TRBV12-3/TRBV12-4 | few | - | TGTGCCAGCAGTTTCCAGGACAGAGAAGAGACCCAGTACTTC | CASSFQDREETQYF
TRBJ1-5 | TRBV24-1 | - | - | TGTGCCACCAGTGATGGGGGACCGTTAAGGGACAATCAGCCCCAGCATTTT | CATSDGGPLRDNQPQHF
TRBJ1-5 | TRBV12-3/TRBV12-4 | - | - | TGTGCCAGCAGTTCCACAGGTTACCAGCCCCAGCATTTT | CASSSTGYQPQHF
TRBJ2-2 | TRBV5-5 | few | TRBD2 | TGTGCCAGCAGCTTGGCCAGCGGGAGGAACACCGGGGAGCTGTTTTTT | CASSLASGRNTGELFF
TRBJ2-3 | TRBV12-3/TRBV12-4 | few | TRBD2 | TGTGCCAGCAGCCCTAGCGGGAGTATAACAGATACGCAGTATTTT | CASSPSGSITDTQYF
TRBJ2-7 | TRBV3-1 | - | - | TGTGCCAGCAGCTCGGTTCGAGCAGCTCCCTACGAGCAGTACTTC | CASSSVRAAPYEQYF
TRBJ2-1 | TRBV20-1 | few | TRBD2 | TGCAGTGCTAGTTCGGGGGGGCCCTGGAATGAGCAGTTCTTC | CSASSGGPWNEQFF
TRBJ1-2 | TRBV18 | many | - | TGTGCCAGCTCGCTTGGGGATCGTAATGGCTACACCTTC | CASSLGDRNGYTF
TRBJ2-5 | TRBV5-5 | - | TRBD1 | TGTGCCAGCAGCCCTGACGGGACAGGGATCTTGAAGACCCAGTACTTC | CASSPDGTGILKTQYF
TRBJ1-3 | TRBV28 | - | TRBD1 | TGTGCCAGCAGGAAGGGACAGGCCCTAAACACCATATATTTT | CASRKGQALNTIYF